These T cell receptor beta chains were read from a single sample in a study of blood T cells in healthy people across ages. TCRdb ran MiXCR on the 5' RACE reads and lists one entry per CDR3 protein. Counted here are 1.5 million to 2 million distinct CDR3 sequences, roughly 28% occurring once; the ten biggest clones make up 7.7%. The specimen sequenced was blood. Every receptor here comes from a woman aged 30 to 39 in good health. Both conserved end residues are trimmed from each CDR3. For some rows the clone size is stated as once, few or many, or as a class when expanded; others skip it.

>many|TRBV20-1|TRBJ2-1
SGQGGDEQF
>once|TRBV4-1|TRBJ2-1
ASSQGGTGREFREQF
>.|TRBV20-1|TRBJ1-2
SASTRDRGGYT
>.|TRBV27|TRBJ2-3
ASSSQARGRITDTQY
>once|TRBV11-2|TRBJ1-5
ASSSPGTDNQPQH
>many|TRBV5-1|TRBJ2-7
ASSLQGGSYEQY
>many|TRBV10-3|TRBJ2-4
AISRGEEAKNIQY
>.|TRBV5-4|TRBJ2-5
ASSEAGEGETQY
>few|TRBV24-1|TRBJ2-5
ATSDGRSQGARETQY
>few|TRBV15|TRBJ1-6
ATSSSRRGTQYNSPLH
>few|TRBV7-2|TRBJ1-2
ASSADSYYGYT
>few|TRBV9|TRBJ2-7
ASSVAISADYYEQY
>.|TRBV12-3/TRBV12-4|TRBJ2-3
ASFPRARSADTQY
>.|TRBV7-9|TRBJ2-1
ASSSGTRVKETQF
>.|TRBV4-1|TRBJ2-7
ASSQGPNPSYEQY
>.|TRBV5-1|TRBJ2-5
VSSLGGQGAQETQY
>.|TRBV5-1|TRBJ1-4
ASSEGQDFGKLF